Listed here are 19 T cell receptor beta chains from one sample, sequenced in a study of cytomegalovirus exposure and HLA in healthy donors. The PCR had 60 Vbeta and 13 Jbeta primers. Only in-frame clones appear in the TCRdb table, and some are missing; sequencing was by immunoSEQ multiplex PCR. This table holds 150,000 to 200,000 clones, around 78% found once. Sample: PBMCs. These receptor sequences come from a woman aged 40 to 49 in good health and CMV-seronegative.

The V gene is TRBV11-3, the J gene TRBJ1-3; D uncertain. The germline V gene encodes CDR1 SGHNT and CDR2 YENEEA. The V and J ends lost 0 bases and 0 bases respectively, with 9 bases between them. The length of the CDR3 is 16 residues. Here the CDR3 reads CASSLDGGSSGNTIYF. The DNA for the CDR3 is TGTGCCAGCAGCTTAGATGGCGGGAGCTCTGGAAACACCATATATTTT.

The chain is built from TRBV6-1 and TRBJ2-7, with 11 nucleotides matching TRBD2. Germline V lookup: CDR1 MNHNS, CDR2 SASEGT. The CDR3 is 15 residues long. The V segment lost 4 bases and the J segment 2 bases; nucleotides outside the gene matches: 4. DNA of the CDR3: TGTGCCAGCAGTGTATTAGCGGGAGGGCCCTACGAGCAGTACTTC. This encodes CASSVLAGGPYEQYF.

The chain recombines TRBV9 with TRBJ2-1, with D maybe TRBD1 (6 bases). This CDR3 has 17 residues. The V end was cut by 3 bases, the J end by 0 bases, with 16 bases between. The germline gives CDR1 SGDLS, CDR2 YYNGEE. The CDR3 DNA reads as TGTGCCAGCAGCGCCAGGGATGGGGGCCCCTCCTACAATGAGCAGTTCTTC. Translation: CASSARDGGPSYNEQFF.

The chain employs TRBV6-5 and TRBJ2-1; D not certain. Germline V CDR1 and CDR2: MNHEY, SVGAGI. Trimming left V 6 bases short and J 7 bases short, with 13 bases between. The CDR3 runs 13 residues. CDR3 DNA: TGTGCCAGCAGAGACTTACTTGCTAATGAGCAGTTCTTC. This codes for CASRDLLANEQFF.

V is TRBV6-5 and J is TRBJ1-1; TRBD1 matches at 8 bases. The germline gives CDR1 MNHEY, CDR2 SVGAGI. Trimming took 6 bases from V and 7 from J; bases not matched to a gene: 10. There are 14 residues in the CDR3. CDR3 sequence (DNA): TGTGCCAGCAGCCAAATAGAAGGACAGGGTGAAGCTTTCTTT. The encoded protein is CASSQIEGQGEAFF.

The CDR3 coding sequence is TGTGCCAGCAGCAAGTCGGGACAGGGGGATGGCTACACCTTC. It is translated as CASSKSGQGDGYTF. This chain links TRBV7-9 with TRBJ1-2, with 11 nucleotides matching TRBD1. Germline CDR1 reads SEHNR; CDR2 reads FQNEAQ (reference sequence). V dropped 5 bases and J dropped 6; count of bases not matched to a gene: 5. The CDR3 totals 14 residues. The entire variable domain, with the rest obtained from reference TRBV7-9 and TRBJ1-2, is as follows: DTGVSQNPRHKITKRGQNVTFRCDPISEHNRLYWYRQTLGQGPEFLTYFQNEAQLEKSRLLSDRFSAERPKGSFSTLEIQRTEQGDSAMYLCASSKSGQGDGYTFGSGTRLTVV.

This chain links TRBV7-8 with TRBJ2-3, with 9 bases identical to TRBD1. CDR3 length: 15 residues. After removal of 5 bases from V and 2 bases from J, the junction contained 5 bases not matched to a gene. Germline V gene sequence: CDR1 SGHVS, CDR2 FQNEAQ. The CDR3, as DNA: TGTGCCAGCAGCCCACAGGGGGCCTTCACAGATACGCAGTATTTT. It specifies CASSPQGAFTDTQYF.

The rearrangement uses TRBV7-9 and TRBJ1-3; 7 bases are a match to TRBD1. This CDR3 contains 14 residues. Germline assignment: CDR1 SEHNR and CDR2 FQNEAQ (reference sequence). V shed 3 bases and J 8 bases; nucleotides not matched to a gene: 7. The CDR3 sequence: CASSFATGTDTIYF. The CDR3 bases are TGTGCCAGCAGCTTCGCGACAGGGACCGACACCATATATTTT.

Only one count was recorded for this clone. CDR3 loop: CASSNLAGGGETQYF. The CDR3 DNA sequence: TGTGCCAGCAGTAATCTAGCGGGAGGAGGTGAGACCCAGTACTTC. V and J are TRBV27 and TRBJ2-5, with TRBD2 matching 11 bases. Germline trimming cut 5 bases from V and 5 bases from J; bases unmatched to any gene: 7. Germline lookup yields CDR1 MNHEY and CDR2 SMNVEV (reference sequence). The CDR3 has 15 amino acids.

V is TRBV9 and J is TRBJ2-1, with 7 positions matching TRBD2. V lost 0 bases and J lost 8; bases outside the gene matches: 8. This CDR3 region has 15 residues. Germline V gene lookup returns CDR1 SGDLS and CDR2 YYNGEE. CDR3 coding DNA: TGTGCCAGCAGCGTAGTAGGAGAAAGCGGGGATGAGCAGTTCTTC. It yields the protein CASSVVGESGDEQFF.

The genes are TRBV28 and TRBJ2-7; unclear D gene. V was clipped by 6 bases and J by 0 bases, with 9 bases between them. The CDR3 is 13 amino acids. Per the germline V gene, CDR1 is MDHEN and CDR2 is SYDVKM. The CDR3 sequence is CASRAASSYEQYF. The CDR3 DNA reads TGTGCCAGCAGGGCGGCGAGCTCCTACGAGCAGTACTTC.

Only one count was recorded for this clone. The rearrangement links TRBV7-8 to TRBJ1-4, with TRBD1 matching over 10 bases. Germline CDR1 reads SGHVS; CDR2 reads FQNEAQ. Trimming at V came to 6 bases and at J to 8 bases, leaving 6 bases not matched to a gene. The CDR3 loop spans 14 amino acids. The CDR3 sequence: CASSTGTGDEKLFF. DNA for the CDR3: TGTGCCAGCAGTACCGGGACAGGGGACGAAAAACTGTTTTTT.

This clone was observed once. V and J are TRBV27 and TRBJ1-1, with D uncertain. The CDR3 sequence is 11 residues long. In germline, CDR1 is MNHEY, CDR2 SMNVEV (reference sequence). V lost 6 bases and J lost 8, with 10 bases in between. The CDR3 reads CASRRGIEAFF. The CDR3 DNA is TGTGCCAGCAGGAGAGGCATAGAAGCTTTCTTT.

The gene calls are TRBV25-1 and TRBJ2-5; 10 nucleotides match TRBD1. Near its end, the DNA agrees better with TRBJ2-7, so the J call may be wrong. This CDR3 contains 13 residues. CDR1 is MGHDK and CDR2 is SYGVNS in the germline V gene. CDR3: CASSRDRGYEQYF. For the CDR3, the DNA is TGTGCCAGCTCTCGGGACAGGGGTTACGAGCAGTACTTC.

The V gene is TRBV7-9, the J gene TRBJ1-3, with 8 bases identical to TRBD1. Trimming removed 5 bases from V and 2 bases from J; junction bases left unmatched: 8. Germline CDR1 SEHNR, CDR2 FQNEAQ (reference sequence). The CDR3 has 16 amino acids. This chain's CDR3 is CASSLSGGKAGNTIYF. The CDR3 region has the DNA TGTGCCAGCAGCCTCTCAGGGGGCAAGGCTGGAAACACCATATATTTT. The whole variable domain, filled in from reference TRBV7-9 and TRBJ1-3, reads DTGVSQNPRHKITKRGQNVTFRCDPISEHNRLYWYRQTLGQGPEFLTYFQNEAQLEKSRLLSDRFSAERPKGSFSTLEIQRTEQGDSAMYLCASSLSGGKAGNTIYFGEGSWLTVV.

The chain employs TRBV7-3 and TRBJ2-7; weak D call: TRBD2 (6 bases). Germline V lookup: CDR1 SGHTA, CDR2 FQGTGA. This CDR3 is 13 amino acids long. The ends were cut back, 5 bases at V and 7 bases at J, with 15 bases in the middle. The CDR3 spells CASSPPGVVEQYF. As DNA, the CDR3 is TGTGCCAGCAGCCCACCGGGGGTAGTAGAGCAGTACTTC.

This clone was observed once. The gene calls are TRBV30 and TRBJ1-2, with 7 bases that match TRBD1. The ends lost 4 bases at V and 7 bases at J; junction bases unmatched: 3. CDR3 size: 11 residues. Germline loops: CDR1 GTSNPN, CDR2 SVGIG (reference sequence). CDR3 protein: CAWTGGIGYTF. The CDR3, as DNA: TGTGCCTGGACAGGGGGTATTGGCTACACCTTC.

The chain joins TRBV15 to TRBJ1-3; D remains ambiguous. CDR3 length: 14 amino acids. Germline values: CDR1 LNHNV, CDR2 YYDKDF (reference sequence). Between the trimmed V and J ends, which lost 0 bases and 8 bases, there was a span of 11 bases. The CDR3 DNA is TGTGCCACCAGCAGAGATATTTTGGGAGACACCATATATTTT. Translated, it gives CATSRDILGDTIYF.

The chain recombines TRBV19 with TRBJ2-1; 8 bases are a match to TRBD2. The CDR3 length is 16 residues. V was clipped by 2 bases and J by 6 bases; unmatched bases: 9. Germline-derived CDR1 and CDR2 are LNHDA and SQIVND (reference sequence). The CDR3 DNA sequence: TGTGCCAGTAGTATAATCGGAACGGGAGGGACCAATGAGCAGTTCTTC. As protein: CASSIIGTGGTNEQFF.